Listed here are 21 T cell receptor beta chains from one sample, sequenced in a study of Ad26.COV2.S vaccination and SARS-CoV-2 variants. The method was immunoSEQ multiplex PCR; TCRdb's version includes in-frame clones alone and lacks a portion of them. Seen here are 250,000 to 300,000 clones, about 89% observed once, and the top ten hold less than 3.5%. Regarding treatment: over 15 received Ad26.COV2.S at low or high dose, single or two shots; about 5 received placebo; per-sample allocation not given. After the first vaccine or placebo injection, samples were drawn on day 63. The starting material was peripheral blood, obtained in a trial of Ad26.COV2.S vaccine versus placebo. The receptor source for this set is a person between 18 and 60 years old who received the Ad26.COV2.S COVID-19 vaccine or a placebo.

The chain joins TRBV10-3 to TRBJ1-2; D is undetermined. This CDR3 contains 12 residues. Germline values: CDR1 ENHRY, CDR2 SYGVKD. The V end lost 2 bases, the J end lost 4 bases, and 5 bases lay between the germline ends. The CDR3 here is CAISEGGYGYTF. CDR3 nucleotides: TGTGCCATCAGTGAGGGAGGCTATGGCTACACCTTC.

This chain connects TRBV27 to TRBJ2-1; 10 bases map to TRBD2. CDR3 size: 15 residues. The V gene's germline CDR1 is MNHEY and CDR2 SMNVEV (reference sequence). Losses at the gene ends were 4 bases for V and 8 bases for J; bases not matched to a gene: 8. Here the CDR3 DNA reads TGTGCCAGCAGTTCTAGCGGGAGAGTTAGGCATGAGCAGTTCTTC. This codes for CASSSSGRVRHEQFF.

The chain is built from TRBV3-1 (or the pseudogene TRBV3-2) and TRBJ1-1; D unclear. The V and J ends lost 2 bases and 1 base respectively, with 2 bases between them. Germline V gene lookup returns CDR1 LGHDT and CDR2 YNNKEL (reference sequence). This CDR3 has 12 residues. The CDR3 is CASSQSNTEAFF. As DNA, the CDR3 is TGTGCCAGCAGCCAATCGAACACTGAAGCTTTCTTT.

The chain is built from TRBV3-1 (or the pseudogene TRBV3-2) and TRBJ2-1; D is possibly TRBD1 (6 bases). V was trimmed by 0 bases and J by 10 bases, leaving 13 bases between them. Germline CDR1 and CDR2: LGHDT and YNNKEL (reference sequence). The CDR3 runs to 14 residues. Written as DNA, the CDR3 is TGTGCCAGCAGCCAAGACTACAGGGCCGTGGAGCAGTTCTTC. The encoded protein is CASSQDYRAVEQFF.

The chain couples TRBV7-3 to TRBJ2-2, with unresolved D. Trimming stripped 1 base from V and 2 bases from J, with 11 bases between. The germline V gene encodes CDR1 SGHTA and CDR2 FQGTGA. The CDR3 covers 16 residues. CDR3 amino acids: CASSLRVTQNTGELFF. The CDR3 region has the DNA TGTGCCAGCAGCTTAAGAGTAACCCAAAACACCGGGGAGCTGTTTTTT.

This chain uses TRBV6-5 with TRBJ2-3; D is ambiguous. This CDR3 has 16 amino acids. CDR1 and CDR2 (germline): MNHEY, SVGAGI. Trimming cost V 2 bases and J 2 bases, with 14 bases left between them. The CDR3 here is CASSYGGPNPTDTQYF. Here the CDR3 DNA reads TGTGCCAGCAGTTACGGTGGGCCAAACCCCACAGATACGCAGTATTTT.

For the CDR3, the DNA is TGTGCCAGCAGTGTCCTGACAGAGACTGAAGCTTTCTTT. It translates to CASSVLTETEAFF. This sequence joins TRBV2 and TRBJ1-1, with D tentatively TRBD1 (5 bases). This CDR3 region has 13 residues. The germline V and J ends were trimmed by 4 bases and 5 bases, with 11 bases remaining between them. Germline loops: CDR1 SNHLY, CDR2 FYNNEI.

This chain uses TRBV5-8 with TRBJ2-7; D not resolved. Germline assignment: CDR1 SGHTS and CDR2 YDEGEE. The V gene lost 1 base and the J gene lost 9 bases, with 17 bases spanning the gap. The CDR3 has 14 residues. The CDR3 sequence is CASSLRQVGQSQYF. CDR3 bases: TGTGCCAGCAGCTTGAGGCAGGTTGGTCAATCGCAGTACTTC.

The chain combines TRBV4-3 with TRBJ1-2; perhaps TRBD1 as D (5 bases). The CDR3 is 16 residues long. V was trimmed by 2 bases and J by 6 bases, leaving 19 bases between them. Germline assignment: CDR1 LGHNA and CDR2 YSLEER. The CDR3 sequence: CASSQNEGLAGDGYTF. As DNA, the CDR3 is TGCGCCAGCAGCCAAAACGAGGGGCTGGCAGGCGATGGCTACACCTTC.

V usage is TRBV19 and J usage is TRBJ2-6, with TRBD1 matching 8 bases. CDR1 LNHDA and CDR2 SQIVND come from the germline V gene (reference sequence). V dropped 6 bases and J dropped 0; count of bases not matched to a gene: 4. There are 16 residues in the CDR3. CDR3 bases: TGTGCCAGTAGGACAGGGGCTAACTCTGGGGCCAACGTCCTGACTTTC. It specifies CASRTGANSGANVLTF. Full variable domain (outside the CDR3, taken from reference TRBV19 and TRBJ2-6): DGGITQSPKYLFRKEGQNVTLSCEQNLNHDAMYWYRQDPGQGLRLIYYSQIVNDFQKGDIAEGYSVSREKKESFPLTVTSAQKNPTAFYLCASRTGANSGANVLTFGAGSRLTVL.

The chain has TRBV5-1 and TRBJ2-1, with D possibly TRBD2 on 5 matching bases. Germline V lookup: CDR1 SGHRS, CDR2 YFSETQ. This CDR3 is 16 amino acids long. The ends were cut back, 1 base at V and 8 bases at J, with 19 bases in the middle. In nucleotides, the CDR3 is TGCGCCAGCAGCTTGAGTGGAAACCCGAGGGTGGATGAGCAGTTCTTC. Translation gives CASSLSGNPRVDEQFF.

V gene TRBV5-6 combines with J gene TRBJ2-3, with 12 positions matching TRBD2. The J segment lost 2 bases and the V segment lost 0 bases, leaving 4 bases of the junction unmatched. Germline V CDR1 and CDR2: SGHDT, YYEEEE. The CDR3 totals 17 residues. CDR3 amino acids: CASSLVLAGGNTDTQYF. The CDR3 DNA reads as TGTGCCAGCAGCTTGGTCCTAGCGGGGGGGAACACAGATACGCAGTATTTT.

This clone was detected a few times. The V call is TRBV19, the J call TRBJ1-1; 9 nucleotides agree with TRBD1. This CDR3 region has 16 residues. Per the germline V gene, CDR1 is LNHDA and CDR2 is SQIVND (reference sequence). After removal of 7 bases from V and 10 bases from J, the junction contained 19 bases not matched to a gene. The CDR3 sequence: CASIAMDRGGILGAFF. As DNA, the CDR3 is TGTGCCAGTATCGCCATGGACAGGGGAGGGATCTTGGGAGCTTTCTTT. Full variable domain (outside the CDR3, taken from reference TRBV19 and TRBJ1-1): DGGITQSPKYLFRKEGQNVTLSCEQNLNHDAMYWYRQDPGQGLRLIYYSQIVNDFQKGDIAEGYSVSREKKESFPLTVTSAQKNPTAFYLCASIAMDRGGILGAFFGQGTRLTVV.

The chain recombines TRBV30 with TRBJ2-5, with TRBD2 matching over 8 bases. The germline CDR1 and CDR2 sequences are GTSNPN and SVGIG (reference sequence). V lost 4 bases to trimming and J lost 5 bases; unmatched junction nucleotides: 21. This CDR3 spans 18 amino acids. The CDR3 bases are TGTGCCTGGACTCCCTGGGGGTCCGGGACTAGGGTCTGGGAGACCCAGTACTTC. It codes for CAWTPWGSGTRVWETQYF. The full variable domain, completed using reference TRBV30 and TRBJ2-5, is SQTIHQWPATLVQPVGSPLSLECTVEGTSNPNLYWYRQAAGRGLQLLFYSVGIGQISSEVPQNLSASRPQDRQFILSSKKLLLSDSGFYLCAWTPWGSGTRVWETQYFGPGTRLLVL.

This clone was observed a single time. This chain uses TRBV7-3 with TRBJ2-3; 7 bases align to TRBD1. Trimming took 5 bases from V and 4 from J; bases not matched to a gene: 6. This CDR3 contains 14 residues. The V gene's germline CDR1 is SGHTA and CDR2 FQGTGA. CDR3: CASSETGFSDTQYF. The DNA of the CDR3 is TGTGCCAGCAGCGAGACAGGGTTCTCAGATACGCAGTATTTT.

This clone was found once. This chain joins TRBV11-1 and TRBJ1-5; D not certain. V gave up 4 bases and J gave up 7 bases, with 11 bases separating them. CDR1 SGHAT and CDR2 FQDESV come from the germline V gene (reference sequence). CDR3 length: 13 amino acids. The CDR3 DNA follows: TGTGCCAGCAGCTCCTACCTAGGGCAGCCCCAGCATTTT. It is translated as CASSSYLGQPQHF.

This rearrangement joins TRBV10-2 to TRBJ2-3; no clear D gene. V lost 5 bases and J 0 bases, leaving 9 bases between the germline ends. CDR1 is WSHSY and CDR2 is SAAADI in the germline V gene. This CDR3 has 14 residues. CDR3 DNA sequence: TGCGCCAGCAGTTCAGTCGTAAGCACAGATACGCAGTATTTT. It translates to CASSSVVSTDTQYF.

The CDR3 loop reads CASSLDPSTDTQYF. The CDR3 DNA sequence: TGTGCCAGCAGCTTGGACCCGAGCACAGATACGCAGTATTTT. The chain employs TRBV11-3 and TRBJ2-3, with D uncertain. Per germline, CDR1 SGHNT and CDR2 YENEEA. The V gene lost 3 bases and the J gene lost 0 bases, with 7 bases spanning the gap. The CDR3 has 14 residues.

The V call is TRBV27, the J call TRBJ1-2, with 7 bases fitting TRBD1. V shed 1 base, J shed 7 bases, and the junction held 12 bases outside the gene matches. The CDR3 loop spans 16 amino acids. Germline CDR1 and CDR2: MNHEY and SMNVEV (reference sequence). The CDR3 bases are TGTGCCAGCAGTTTATTGACGGGGACAGAGTTTCGTGGCTACACCTTC. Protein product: CASSLLTGTEFRGYTF.

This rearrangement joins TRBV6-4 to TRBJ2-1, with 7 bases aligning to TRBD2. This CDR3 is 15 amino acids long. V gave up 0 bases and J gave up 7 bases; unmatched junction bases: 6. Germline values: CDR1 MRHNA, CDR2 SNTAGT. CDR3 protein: CASSDSGGKMNEQFF. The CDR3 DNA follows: TGTGCCAGCAGTGACTCCGGGGGGAAGATGAATGAGCAGTTCTTC.

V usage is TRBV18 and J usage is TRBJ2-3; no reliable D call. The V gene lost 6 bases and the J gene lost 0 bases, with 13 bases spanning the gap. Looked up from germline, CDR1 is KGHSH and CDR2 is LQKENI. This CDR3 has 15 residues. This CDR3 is CASSWSPASTDTQYF. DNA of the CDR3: TGTGCCAGCTCGTGGTCCCCAGCTAGCACAGATACGCAGTATTTT.